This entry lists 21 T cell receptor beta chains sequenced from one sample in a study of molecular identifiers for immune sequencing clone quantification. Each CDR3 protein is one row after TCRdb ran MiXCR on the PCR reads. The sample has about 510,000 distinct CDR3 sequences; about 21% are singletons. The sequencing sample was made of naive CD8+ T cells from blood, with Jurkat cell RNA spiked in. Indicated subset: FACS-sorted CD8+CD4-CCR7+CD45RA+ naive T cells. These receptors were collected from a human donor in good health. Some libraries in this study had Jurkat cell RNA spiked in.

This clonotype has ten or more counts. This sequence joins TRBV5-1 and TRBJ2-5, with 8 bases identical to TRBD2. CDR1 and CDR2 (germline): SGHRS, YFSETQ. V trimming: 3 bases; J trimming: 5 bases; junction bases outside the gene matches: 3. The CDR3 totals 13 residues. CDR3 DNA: TGCGCCAGCAGCTCCAGCGGGAGTGAGACCCAGTACTTC. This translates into CASSSSGSETQYF. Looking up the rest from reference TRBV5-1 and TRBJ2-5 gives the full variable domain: KAGVTQTPRYLIKTRGQQVTLSCSPISGHRSVSWYQQTPGQGLQFLFEYFSETQRNKGNFPGRFSGRQFSNSRSEMNVSTLELGDSALYLCASSSSGSETQYFGPGTRLLVL.

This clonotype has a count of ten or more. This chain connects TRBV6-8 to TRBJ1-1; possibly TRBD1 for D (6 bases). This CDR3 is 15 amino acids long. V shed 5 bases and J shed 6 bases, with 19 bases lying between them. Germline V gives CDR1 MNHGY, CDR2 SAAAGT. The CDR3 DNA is TGTGCCAGCAGTGGACAGTGGAGCGCGTTCGCTGAAGCTTTCTTT. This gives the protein CASSGQWSAFAEAFF.

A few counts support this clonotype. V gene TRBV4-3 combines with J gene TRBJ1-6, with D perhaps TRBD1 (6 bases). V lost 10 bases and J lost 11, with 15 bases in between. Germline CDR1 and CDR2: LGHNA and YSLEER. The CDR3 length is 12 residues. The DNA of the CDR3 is TGCGCCACCACACAGGGCAGCCCACCCCTCCACTTT. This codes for CATTQGSPPLHF.

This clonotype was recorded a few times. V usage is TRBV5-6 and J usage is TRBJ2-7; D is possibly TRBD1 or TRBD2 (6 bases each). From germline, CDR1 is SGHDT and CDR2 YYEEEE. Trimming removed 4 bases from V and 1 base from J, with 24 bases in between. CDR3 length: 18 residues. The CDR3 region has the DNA TGTGCCAGCAGCGCCGGGACATCAGAAAGTAGCGGATCCTACGAGCAGTACTTC. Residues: CASSAGTSESSGSYEQYF.

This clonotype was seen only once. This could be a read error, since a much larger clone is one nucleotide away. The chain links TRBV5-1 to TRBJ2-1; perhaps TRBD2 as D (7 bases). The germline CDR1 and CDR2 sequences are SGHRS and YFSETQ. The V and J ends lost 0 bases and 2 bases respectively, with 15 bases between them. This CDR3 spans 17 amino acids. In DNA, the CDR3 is TGCGCCAGCAGCTTGGGGCCGCGGGGGACAACCTACAATGAGCAGTTCTTC. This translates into CASSLGPRGTTYNEQFF.

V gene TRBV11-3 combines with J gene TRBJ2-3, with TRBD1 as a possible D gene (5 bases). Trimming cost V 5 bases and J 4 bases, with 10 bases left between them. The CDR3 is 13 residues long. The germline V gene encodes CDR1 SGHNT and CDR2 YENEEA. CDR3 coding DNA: TGTGCCAGCAGCCGCCAGGGTGCAGATACGCAGTATTTT. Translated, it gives CASSRQGADTQYF.

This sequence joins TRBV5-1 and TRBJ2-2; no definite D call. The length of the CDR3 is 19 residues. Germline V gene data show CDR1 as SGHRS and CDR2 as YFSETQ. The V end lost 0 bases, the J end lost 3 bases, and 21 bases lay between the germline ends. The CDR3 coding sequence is TGCGCCAGCAGCTTGGCCGACAACCTTATCGCCCCTGACACCGGGGAGCTGTTTTTT. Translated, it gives CASSLADNLIAPDTGELFF.

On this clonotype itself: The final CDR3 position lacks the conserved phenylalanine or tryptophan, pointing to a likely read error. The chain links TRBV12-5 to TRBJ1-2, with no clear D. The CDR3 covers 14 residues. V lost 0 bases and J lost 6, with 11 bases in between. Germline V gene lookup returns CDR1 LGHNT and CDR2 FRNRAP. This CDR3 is CASGLVRGPDGYTL. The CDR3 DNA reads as TGTGCTAGTGGTTTGGTACGGGGTCCAGATGGCTACACCCTC.

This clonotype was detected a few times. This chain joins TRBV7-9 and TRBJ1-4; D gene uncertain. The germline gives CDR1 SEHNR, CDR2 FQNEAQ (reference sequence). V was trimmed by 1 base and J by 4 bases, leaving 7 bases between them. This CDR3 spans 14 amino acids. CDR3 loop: CASSLVGINEKLFF. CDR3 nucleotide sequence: TGTGCCAGCAGCTTAGTGGGCATTAATGAAAAACTGTTTTTT. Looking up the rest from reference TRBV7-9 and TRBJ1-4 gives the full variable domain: DTGVSQNPRHKITKRGQNVTFRCDPISEHNRLYWYRQTLGQGPEFLTYFQNEAQLEKSRLLSDRFSAERPKGSFSTLEIQRTEQGDSAMYLCASSLVGINEKLFFGSGTQLSVL.

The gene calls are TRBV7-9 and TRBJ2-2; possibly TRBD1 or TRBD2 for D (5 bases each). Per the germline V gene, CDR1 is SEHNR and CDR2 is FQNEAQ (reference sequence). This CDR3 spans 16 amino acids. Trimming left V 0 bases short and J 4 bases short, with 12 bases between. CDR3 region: CASSLAQGVATGELFF. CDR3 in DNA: TGTGCCAGCAGCTTAGCCCAGGGAGTAGCCACCGGGGAGCTGTTTTTT.

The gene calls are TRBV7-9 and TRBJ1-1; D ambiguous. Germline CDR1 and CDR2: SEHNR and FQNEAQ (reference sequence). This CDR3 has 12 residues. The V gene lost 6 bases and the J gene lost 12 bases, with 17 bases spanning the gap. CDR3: CASSLGLGETFF. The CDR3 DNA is TGTGCCAGCAGTCTCGGACTGGGAGAAACTTTCTTT.

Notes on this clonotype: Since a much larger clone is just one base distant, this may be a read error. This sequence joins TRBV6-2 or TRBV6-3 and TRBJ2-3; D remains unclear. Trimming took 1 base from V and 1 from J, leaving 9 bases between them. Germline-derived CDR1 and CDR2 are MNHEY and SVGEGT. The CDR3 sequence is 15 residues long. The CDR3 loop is CASSYLRIRTDTQYF. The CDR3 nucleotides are TGTGCCAGCAGTTACTTGCGGATCCGCACAGATACGCAGTATTTT.

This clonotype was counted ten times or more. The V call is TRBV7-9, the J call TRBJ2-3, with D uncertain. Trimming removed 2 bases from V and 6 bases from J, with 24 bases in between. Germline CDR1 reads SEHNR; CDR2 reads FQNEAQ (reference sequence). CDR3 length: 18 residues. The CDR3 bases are TGTGCCAGCAGCTTACTACCTGGGCAGGATGCCAACATGGATACGCAGTATTTT. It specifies CASSLLPGQDANMDTQYF.

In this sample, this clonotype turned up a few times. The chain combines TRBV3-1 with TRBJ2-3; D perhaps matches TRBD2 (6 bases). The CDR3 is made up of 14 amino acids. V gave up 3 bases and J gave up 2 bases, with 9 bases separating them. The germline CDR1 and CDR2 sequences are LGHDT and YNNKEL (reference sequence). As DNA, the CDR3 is TGTGCCAGCAGCCAGGGACTGATCACAGATACGCAGTATTTT. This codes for CASSQGLITDTQYF.

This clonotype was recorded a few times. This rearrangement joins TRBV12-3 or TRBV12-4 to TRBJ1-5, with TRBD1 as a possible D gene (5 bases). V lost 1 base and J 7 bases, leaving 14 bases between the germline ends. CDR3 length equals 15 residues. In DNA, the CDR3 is TGTGCCAGCAGTTTAGTCGGGCAGGGTGGACAGCCCCAGCATTTT. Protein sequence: CASSLVGQGGQPQHF.

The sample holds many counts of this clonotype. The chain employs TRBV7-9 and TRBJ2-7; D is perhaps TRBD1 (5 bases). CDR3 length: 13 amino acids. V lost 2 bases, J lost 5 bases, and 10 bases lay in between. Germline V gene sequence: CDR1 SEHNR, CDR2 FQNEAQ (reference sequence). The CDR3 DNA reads TGTGCCAGCAGCTTATGGCAGGGCCACGAGCAGTACTTC. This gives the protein CASSLWQGHEQYF.

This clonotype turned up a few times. The CDR3 DNA follows: TGTGCCAGCAGAGAGATTGGGACAGGGGCTTATTACACTGAAGCTTTCTTT. Translating it yields CASREIGTGAYYTEAFF. The rearrangement links TRBV6-5 to TRBJ1-1; TRBD1 agrees at 10 bases. CDR1 MNHEY and CDR2 SVGAGI come from the germline V gene. The CDR3 sequence is 17 residues long. V was pared by 6 bases and J by 3 bases, with 13 bases of the junction left unmatched.

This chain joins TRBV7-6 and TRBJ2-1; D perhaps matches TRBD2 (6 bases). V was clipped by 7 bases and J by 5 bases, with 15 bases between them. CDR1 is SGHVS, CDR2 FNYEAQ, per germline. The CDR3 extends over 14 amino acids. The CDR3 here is CASTDPGVNNEQFF. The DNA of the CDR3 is TGTGCCAGCACCGACCCGGGGGTGAACAATGAGCAGTTCTTC.

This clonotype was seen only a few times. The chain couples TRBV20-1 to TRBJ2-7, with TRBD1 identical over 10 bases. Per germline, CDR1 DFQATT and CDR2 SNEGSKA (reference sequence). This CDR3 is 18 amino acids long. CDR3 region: CRTWAWWGRDRGAYEQYF. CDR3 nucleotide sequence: TGCAGGACGTGGGCGTGGTGGGGTCGGGACAGGGGTGCCTACGAGCAGTACTTC.

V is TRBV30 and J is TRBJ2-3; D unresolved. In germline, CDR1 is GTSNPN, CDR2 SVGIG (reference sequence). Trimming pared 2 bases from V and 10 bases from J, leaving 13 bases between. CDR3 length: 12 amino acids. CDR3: CAWSQTTEAQYF. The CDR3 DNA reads TGTGCCTGGAGTCAAACCACTGAGGCGCAGTATTTT.

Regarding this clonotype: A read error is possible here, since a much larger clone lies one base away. The CDR3: CASSTGQRGGSTEAFF. CDR3 DNA: TGTGCCAGCAGTACAGGACAGAGGGGTGGAAGCACTGAAGCTTTCTTT. The rearrangement links TRBV27 to TRBJ1-1; weak D call: TRBD1 (6 bases). Germline loops: CDR1 MNHEY, CDR2 SMNVEV (reference sequence). V was trimmed by 5 bases and J by 4 bases, leaving 20 bases between them. The CDR3 is 16 residues long.